This TCR beta chain was documented in a study of memory CD4+ T cells and cytomegalovirus serostatus. Across the whole study: Of the healthy Belgian adults, 9 or 10 were CMV seropositive and fewer than 30 seronegative. Whole-study findings and limits: A US-trained random forest predicted CMV serostatus with median AUC around 0.9.

The sort gate was single viable CD3+CD4+CD8-CD45RO+ cells for memory CD4+ T cells. After thawing, CD4+ T cells were positively selected. Deletions cut 6 bases from V and 5 bases from J, with 10 bases between. Germline V gene data show CDR1 as MDHEN and CDR2 as SYDVKM. CDR3 size: 13 residues. Methods used by the authors: Out-of-frame sequences were removed, leaving 2 million to 2.5 million distinct TCRbeta sequences. Sequencing was performed with immunoSEQ multiplex PCR; in TCRdb, only in-frame clones are kept and a portion is missing. V, J and clone size are taken as reported in that table, and D and trimming were inferred from the DNA itself. The sample contains about 80,000 clones, roughly 80% of which appear only once. Notes on this clone: Its antigen is currently unknown.

The clonotype originates from an adult in good health and CMV-seronegative. The chain is built from TRBV28 and TRBJ1-4; maybe TRBD1 (5 bases). Material for sequencing was memory CD4+ T cells from blood. The DNA of the CDR3 is TGTGCCAGCAGCCAGGGCCTAAATGAAAAACTGTTTTTT. Encoded protein: CASSQGLNEKLFF.